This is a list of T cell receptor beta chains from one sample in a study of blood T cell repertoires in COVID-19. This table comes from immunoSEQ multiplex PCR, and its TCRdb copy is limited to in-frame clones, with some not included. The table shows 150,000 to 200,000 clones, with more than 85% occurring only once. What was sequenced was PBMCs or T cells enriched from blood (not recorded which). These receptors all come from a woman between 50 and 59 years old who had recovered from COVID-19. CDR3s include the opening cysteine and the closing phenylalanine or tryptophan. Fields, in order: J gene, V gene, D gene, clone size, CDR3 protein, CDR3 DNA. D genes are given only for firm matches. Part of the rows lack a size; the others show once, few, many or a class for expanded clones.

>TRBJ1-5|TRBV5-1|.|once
CASSLEGGNQPQHF
TGCGCCAGCAGCTTGGAAGGGGGCAATCAGCCCCAGCATTTT
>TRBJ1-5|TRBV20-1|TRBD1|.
CSASQTGDNQPQHF
TGCAGTGCTAGTCAAACAGGGGACAATCAGCCCCAGCATTTT
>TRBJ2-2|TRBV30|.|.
CAWANRIAGELFF
TGTGCCTGGGCAAACAGGATCGCCGGGGAGCTGTTTTTT
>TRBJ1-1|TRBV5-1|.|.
CASRANTEAFF
TGCGCCAGCAGGGCGAACACTGAAGCTTTCTTT
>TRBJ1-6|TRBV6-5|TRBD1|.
CASSYARDRDYSPLHF
TGTGCCAGCAGTTACGCCCGGGACAGAGACTATTCACCCCTCCACTTT
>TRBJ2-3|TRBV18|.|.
CASSPAGLGTDTQYF
TGTGCCAGCTCCCCGGCGGGCCTAGGCACAGATACGCAGTATTTT
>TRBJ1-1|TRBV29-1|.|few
CSVAAGNTEAFF
TGCAGCGTTGCCGCAGGGAACACTGAAGCTTTCTTT
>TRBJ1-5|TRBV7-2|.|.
CASSPSGGAYSNQPQHF
TGTGCCAGCAGCCCATCCGGGGGGGCTTATAGCAATCAGCCCCAGCATTTT
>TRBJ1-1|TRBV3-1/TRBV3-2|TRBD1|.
CASSQEDRGLLSTEAFF
TGTGCCAGCAGCCAAGAAGACAGGGGGCTCCTTTCCACTGAAGCTTTCTTT
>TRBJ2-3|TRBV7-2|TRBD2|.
CASSSAGGRGTNTQYF
TGTGCCAGCAGTTCAGCGGGAGGGAGGGGGACAAATACGCAGTATTTT
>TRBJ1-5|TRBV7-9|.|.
CASSGQGNNQPQHF
TGTGCCAGCAGCGGCCAGGGGAACAATCAGCCCCAGCATTTT
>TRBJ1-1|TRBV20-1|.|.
CSASPRDSNTEAFF
TGCAGTGCTAGTCCCAGGGATTCGAACACTGAAGCTTTCTTT
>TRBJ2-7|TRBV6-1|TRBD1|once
CASSEVPPGQGALRVLYEQYF
TGTGCCAGCAGTGAAGTTCCCCCGGGACAGGGGGCTCTCAGAGTCCTTTACGAGCAGTACTTC
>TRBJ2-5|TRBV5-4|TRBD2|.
CASSQGLAGGQETQYF
TGTGCCAGCAGCCAAGGACTAGCGGGAGGGCAAGAGACCCAGTACTTC
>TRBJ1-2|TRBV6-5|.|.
CASSYSRDYGYTF
TGTGCCAGCAGTTACAGCAGGGACTATGGCTACACCTTC
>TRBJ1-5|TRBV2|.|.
CASRFLEGAGQPQHF
TGTGCCAGCAGATTTCTGGAGGGCGCAGGTCAGCCCCAGCATTTT
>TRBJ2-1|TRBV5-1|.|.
CASSLAASERNEQFF
TGCGCCAGCAGCTTGGCGGCTAGCGAGCGGAATGAGCAGTTCTTC
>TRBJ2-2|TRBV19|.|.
CASSIGAENTGELFF
TGTGCCAGTAGTATAGGGGCAGAGAACACCGGGGAGCTGTTTTTT
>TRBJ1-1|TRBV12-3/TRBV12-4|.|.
CASSFLGATEAFF
TGTGCCAGCAGTTTTCTGGGGGCCACTGAAGCTTTCTTT
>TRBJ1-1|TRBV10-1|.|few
CASRAGQNTEAFF
TGCGCCAGCAGGGCTGGACAGAACACTGAAGCTTTCTTT
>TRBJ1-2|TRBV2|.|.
CASSDSEGYGYTF
TGTGCCAGCAGTGATTCGGAGGGCTATGGCTACACCTTC
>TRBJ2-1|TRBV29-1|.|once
CSAGLSYNEQFF
TGCAGCGCGGGACTGTCCTACAATGAGCAGTTCTTC
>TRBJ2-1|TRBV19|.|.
CASSIYEYNEQFF
TGTGCCAGTAGTATATACGAGTACAATGAGCAGTTCTTC
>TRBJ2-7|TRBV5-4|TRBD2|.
CASSLDGTSREQYF
TGTGCCAGCAGCTTGGATGGGACTAGTCGCGAGCAGTACTTC
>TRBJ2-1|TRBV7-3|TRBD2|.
CASSAGTRGEQFF
TGTGCCAGCAGCGCCGGGACTAGAGGTGAGCAGTTCTTC
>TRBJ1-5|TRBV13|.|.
CASSPLGQPQHF
TGTGCCAGCAGCCCTCTCGGTCAGCCCCAGCATTTT
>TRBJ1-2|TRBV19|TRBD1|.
CASSTLTQGYGYTF
TGTGCCAGTAGTACCCTTACACAGGGGTATGGCTACACCTTC
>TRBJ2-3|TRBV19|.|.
CASSTSGITDTQYF
TGTGCCAGTAGTACAAGCGGAATCACAGATACGCAGTATTTT
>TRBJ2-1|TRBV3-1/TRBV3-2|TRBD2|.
CASRLAGEDEQFF
TGTGCCAGCAGACTAGCGGGAGAGGATGAGCAGTTCTTC
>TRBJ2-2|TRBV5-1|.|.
CASSFLGAGAGELFF
TGCGCCAGCAGCTTTCTGGGGGCTGGTGCCGGGGAGCTGTTTTTT
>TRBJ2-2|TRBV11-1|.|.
CASSYRGGTGELFF
TGTGCCAGCAGCTACAGGGGAGGCACCGGGGAGCTGTTTTTT
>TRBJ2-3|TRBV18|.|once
CASSPSTADTQYF
TGTGCCAGCTCCCCAAGCACGGCAGATACGCAGTATTTT
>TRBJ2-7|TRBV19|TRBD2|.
CASSIDYSSGRLEQYF
TGTGCCAGTAGTATAGATTATTCTAGCGGGAGGCTCGAGCAGTACTTC
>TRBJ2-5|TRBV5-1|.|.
CASIFSPGETQYF
TGCGCCAGCATCTTCAGCCCAGGGGAGACCCAGTACTTC
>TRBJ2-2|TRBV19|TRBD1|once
CASNNGQGETGELFF
TGTGCCAGTAATAACGGACAGGGCGAAACCGGGGAGCTGTTTTTT
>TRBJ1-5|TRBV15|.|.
CATSRDRSYSNQPQHF
TGTGCCACCAGCAGAGATAGGAGTTATAGCAATCAGCCCCAGCATTTT
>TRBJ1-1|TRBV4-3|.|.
CASRAGRPNRRNTEAFF
TGCGCCAGCCGCGCGGGTAGGCCCAACCGTCGGAACACTGAAGCTTTCTTT
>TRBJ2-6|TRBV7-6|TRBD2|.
CASSFGLASSGANVLTF
TGTGCCAGCAGCTTCGGACTAGCGAGCTCTGGGGCCAACGTCCTGACTTTC
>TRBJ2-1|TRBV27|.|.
CASSLSTSRIIRNEQFF
TGTGCCAGCAGTTTATCGACCTCTAGAATAATTCGCAATGAGCAGTTCTTC
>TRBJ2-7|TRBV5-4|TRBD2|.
CASSPGVAGYEQYF
TGTGCCAGCAGTCCCGGGGTAGCGGGATACGAGCAGTACTTC
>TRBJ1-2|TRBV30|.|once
CAWKRGIGYTF
TGTGCCTGGAAGCGGGGAATAGGCTACACCTTC
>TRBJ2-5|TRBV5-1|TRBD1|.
CASSSPPGGRETQYF
TGCGCCAGCAGCTCACCACCAGGGGGCAGAGAGACCCAGTACTTC
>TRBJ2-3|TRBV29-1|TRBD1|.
CSARGDTQYF
TGCAGCGCCAGGGGGGATACGCAGTATTTT
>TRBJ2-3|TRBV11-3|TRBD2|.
CASSLYSGKGTDTQYF
TGTGCCAGCAGCTTATATAGCGGGAAGGGGACAGATACGCAGTATTTT
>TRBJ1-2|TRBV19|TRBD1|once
CASSAIDRGGYTF
TGTGCCAGTAGTGCCATCGACAGGGGCGGCTACACCTTC
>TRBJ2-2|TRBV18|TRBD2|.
CASSQLAVNTGELFF
TGTGCCAGCTCCCAACTAGCGGTAAACACCGGGGAGCTGTTTTTT
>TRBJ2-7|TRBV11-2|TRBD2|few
CASSPGLAREQYF
TGTGCCAGCAGCCCTGGACTAGCGCGGGAGCAGTACTTC
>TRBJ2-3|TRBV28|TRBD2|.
CASSPGLAGWEGDTQYF
TGTGCCAGCAGCCCAGGACTAGCGGGATGGGAGGGGGATACGCAGTATTTT
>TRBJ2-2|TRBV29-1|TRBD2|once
CSVTLRLAGGAGELFF
TGCAGCGTTACCCTGCGACTAGCGGGAGGGGCCGGGGAGCTGTTTTTT
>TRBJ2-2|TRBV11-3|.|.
CASTGRANTGELFF
TGTGCCAGCACCGGTCGGGCGAACACCGGGGAGCTGTTTTTT
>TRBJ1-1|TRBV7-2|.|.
CASSLVPNALNTEAFF
TGTGCCAGCAGCTTAGTCCCAAACGCGCTGAACACTGAAGCTTTCTTT
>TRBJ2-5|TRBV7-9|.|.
CASSYRVETQYF
TGTGCCAGCAGTTACAGGGTGGAGACCCAGTACTTC
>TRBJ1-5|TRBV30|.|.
CAWRRGFDQPQHF
TGTGCCTGGAGGCGCGGTTTCGATCAGCCCCAGCATTTT
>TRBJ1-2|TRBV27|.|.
CASSLQGNYGYTF
TGTGCCAGCAGTTTACAGGGCAACTATGGCTACACCTTC